The TCR beta chain under discussion was sequenced for a study of T cell responses to AZD1222 COVID-19 vaccine. Overall study: It was second doses at about 4 or about 12 weeks that were pooled.

Sequencing was performed with immunoSEQ multiplex PCR; in TCRdb, only in-frame clones are kept and a portion is missing. The profile shows 100,000 or so clones, roughly 90% of them singletons. CDR3 length: 12 residues. Per the germline V gene, CDR1 is SGHVS and CDR2 is FNYEAQ. V shed 7 bases and J shed 3 bases, with 10 bases lying between them. The sample consisted of peripheral blood, taken on day 0 of AZD1222 vaccination. The source of this sequence is an adult in good health. This chain uses TRBV7-6 with TRBJ2-7, with D hard to call. The CDR3 region has the DNA TGTGCCAGCACGGACGCAAACTACGAGCAGTACTTC. Its protein is CASTDANYEQYF.